The T cell receptor beta chain under discussion was sequenced for a study of CD8+ T cells in alopecia areata. Whole-study findings and limits: Among the top 100, expanded CD8+ clones, as well as scalp clonality, were significantly decreased by tofacitinib.

On this clone itself: Its antigen is unidentified.

Regarding treatment: oral pan-JAK inhibitor, 5-10 mg twice daily. Alopecia areata patients had lesional scalp punch biopsies and peripheral blood taken from them. cDNA serving as the sequencing template came from extracted, reverse transcribed RNA. Clones were sequenced by immunoSEQ multiplex PCR, and TCRdb holds only the in-frame ones, with some missing. Found here are 110,000 or so clones, 58% of them singletons; the top ten hold approximately 29%. Trimming took off 4 bases at V and 6 bases at J, with 18 bases between the two ends. This CDR3 comprises 15 residues. Per germline, CDR1 MNHEY and CDR2 SVGAGI.

The sequencing here drew on CD8+ T cells sorted from blood, taken at week 4, from a patient treated with tofacitinib. The origin of this receptor is a human donor with alopecia areata. The chain joins TRBV6-5 to TRBJ1-2; D unclear. This chain's CDR3 is CASSSLLGRVDGYTF. CDR3 DNA sequence: TGTGCCAGCAGTTCCCTTTTAGGGAGGGTAGATGGCTACACCTTC.